This TCR beta chain was captured by sequencing in a study of radiotherapy plus CTLA-4 blockade in lung cancer. Across the study: Disease control was achieved by 31% of patients, and objective responses by 18%.

To note about this clone: Its cognate antigen is unknown.

Produced via immunoSEQ multiplex PCR; TCRdb's table is partial and in-frame only. Of about 30,000 clones in the sample, more than 60% were seen once. General observations from the study: Researchers report tumor-derived TCR clones expanding in blood after radiotherapy plus ipilimumab.

Focal radiation plus CTLA-4 blockade with ipilimumab was administered to patients who had chemo-refractory metastatic non-small-cell lung cancer. This CDR3 is built from 14 residues. V shed 7 bases, J shed 7 bases, and the junction held 13 bases outside the gene matches. Germline CDR1 is SGHDT and CDR2 is YYEEEE. The sequence came from a human donor with non-small cell lung cancer who had stable disease on radiotherapy plus ipilimumab. This specimen consisted of peripheral blood, obtained from a patient treated with radiotherapy plus ipilimumab. This chain joins TRBV5-6 and TRBJ1-2; 7 nucleotides match TRBD1. For the CDR3, the DNA is TGTGCCAGCGACTTGGGGGACAGCCGGAGTGGCTACACCTTC. Encoded protein: CASDLGDSRSGYTF.